The rows below give T cell receptor beta chains drawn from one sample of a study of T cell responses to AZD1222 COVID-19 vaccine. TCRdb keeps only in-frame clones here, not all; method: immunoSEQ multiplex PCR. Of roughly 100,000 clones listed, 70% to 90% are singletons. Material: peripheral blood, obtained on day 0 of AZD1222 vaccination. These receptor sequences come from an adult in good health. Each CDR3 is given with its conserved first and last residue. The D gene is left open where the match is weak. Some rows have no size entry. The others give once, few or many, or a class for an expanded clone.

cdr3_nt cdr3_aa d_call clone_size j_call v_call
TGTGCCAGTAGTATACCCCAGGGGGCGAGGACTGAAGCTTTCTTT CASSIPQGARTEAFF TRBD1 few TRBJ1-1 TRBV19
TGTGCCGCGCATCCTAGCGGGAGAAGGTACGAGCAGTACTTC CAAHPSGRRYEQYF TRBD2 - TRBJ2-7 TRBV2
TGTGCCAGCAGCTTAGTTGGGGGGACGAACACTGAAGCTTTCTTT CASSLVGGTNTEAFF - - TRBJ1-1 TRBV7-2
TGTGCCTGGAGTAGGGCGGGAGGGTACAATGAGCAGTTCTTC CAWSRAGGYNEQFF TRBD2 - TRBJ2-1 TRBV30
TGTGCCAGCAAACTATTAAGGGGCGAGCAGTACTTC CASKLLRGEQYF - - TRBJ2-7 TRBV28
TGTGCCAGCAGCTTAGCGGGCACCATGAACACTGAAGCTTTCTTT CASSLAGTMNTEAFF - - TRBJ1-1 TRBV7-9
TGTGCCATCAGTGAGCCGGACCTAGCGGTCTCCTACAATGAGCAGTTCTTC CAISEPDLAVSYNEQFF TRBD2 - TRBJ2-1 TRBV10-3
TGTGCCAGCAGCCCCAGTCCGGGACAGGGGAGTCAGCGGACAAACACCGGGGAGCTGTTTTTT CASSPSPGQGSQRTNTGELFF TRBD1 - TRBJ2-2 TRBV4-2
TGCGCCAGCAGCCCACAGGGGAGCCCATACGAGCAGTACTTC CASSPQGSPYEQYF TRBD1 - TRBJ2-7 TRBV5-1
TGTGCCGGACAGGGGGCGGGTGGCTACACCTTC CAGQGAGGYTF TRBD1 - TRBJ1-2 TRBV28
TGTGCCAGTAGGAGCCCCCCCACAGATACGCAGTATTTT CASRSPPTDTQYF - once TRBJ2-3 TRBV19
TGCAGCGTTGAACGGGGGATGGACACTGAAGCTTTCTTT CSVERGMDTEAFF - - TRBJ1-1 TRBV29-1
TGTGCCTGGAAGATAGACCAAACGGGGCAGTACTTC CAWKIDQTGQYF - few TRBJ2-7 TRBV30
TGTGCCAGCAGTGAATTGGGGGGCGATGAAAAACTGTTTTTT CASSELGGDEKLFF - - TRBJ1-4 TRBV6-1
TGTGCCAGCAGCTTAGAAGTTTATACCTACGAGCAGTACTTC CASSLEVYTYEQYF - - TRBJ2-7 TRBV11-2
TGTGCCAGCAGTTACCCGGACACCTCGAACACCGGGGAGCTGTTTTTT CASSYPDTSNTGELFF - - TRBJ2-2 TRBV6-2/TRBV6-3
TGTGCCAGCGCTGGCCAGGGGGTTCCCAGGGGTGAAAAACTGTTTTTT CASAGQGVPRGEKLFF TRBD1 once TRBJ1-4 TRBV28
TGTGCCAGCAGTGGCGGGACAGGCCTCGGCTACACCTTC CASSGGTGLGYTF TRBD1 - TRBJ1-2 TRBV27
TGTGCCTGGAGTGTAGGACAGGGACCTAATCAGCCCCAGCATTTT CAWSVGQGPNQPQHF TRBD1 - TRBJ1-5 TRBV30
TGTGCCAGTCGGGGCACAGATACGCAGTATTTT CASRGTDTQYF - - TRBJ2-3 TRBV12-3/TRBV12-4
TGTGCCAGCAGCAGGGGAGGGGAGACCCAGTACTTC CASSRGGETQYF TRBD2 - TRBJ2-5 TRBV11-2
TGTGCCAGCAGCCCGAGGGGGGGACCCCTCCACTTT CASSPRGGPLHF - - TRBJ1-6 TRBV9
TGCAGCGCGGGAGGGACCTACAATGAGCAGTTCTTC CSAGGTYNEQFF TRBD2 - TRBJ2-1 TRBV29-1
TGTGCCAGCAGTGAGGACAGGGGCGTAAATGGCTACACCTTC CASSEDRGVNGYTF TRBD1 - TRBJ1-2 TRBV6-4
TGTGCCAGCAGTCCACAGGGGGCGGACACCATATATTTT CASSPQGADTIYF TRBD1 - TRBJ1-3 TRBV28
TGTGCCAGCAGTTCGGGGACTGAAGCTTTCTTT CASSSGTEAFF - - TRBJ1-1 TRBV12-3/TRBV12-4
TGTGCCAGCAGCGTGACAGGCCAAACGGGCTACACCTTC CASSVTGQTGYTF - - TRBJ1-2 TRBV25-1
TGTGCCAGTAGTATAGATCCGGTCAGCCGGGAGCAGTACTTC CASSIDPVSREQYF - - TRBJ2-7 TRBV19
TGTGCCAGTCAACAGGGCGAGGGCTCCTACGAGCAGTACTTC CASQQGEGSYEQYF - - TRBJ2-7 TRBV2
TGTGCCAGCAGTTATAGCGGGGGGTTCAATGAGCAGTTCTTC CASSYSGGFNEQFF TRBD2 - TRBJ2-1 TRBV28
TGTGCCAGCAGCTTAAAAATAGGCGGAAACACTGAAGCTTTCTTT CASSLKIGGNTEAFF - - TRBJ1-1 TRBV11-2
TGTGCCATCTCGAAGGCAGGGGCGGCGGCCGGGGAGCTGTTTTTT CAISKAGAAAGELFF - - TRBJ2-2 TRBV10-3
TGTGCCAGCAGCTTGAACAGCCCCGCGGCGGCAGATACGCAGTATTTT CASSLNSPAAADTQYF - - TRBJ2-3 TRBV7-3
TGTGCCAGCAGCTCAACTCGGGGGGAGCCGGTCTACGAGCAGTACTTC CASSSTRGEPVYEQYF TRBD2 - TRBJ2-7 TRBV11-2
TGTGCCAGCAGCGTAGGGCCTAGCGGGGCCTCCTACAATGAGCAGTTCTTC CASSVGPSGASYNEQFF TRBD2 - TRBJ2-1 TRBV9
TGTGCCAGCAGCCAGAGGCCCGGGACTAGCGGGAGATGGGGAGAGACCCAGTACTTC CASSQRPGTSGRWGETQYF TRBD2 - TRBJ2-5 TRBV3-1/TRBV3-2
TGTGCCTGGAGTGTGCGGCCGGTCGAGCAGTACTTC CAWSVRPVEQYF - - TRBJ2-7 TRBV30
TGTGCCAGCAGCCATCAATGGTTCGATGAGCAGTTCTTC CASSHQWFDEQFF - once TRBJ2-1 TRBV14
TGTGCCAGCAGGGGGGGACTAGAGGGCGAGCAGTACTTC CASRGGLEGEQYF TRBD2 - TRBJ2-7 TRBV28
TGTGCCACCAGTGATAATGGGGGCGTGCACGGGGAGCTGTTTTTT CATSDNGGVHGELFF - - TRBJ2-2 TRBV24-1
TGTGCCAGCCAACTCTGGACAGGGAATCAGCCCCAGCATTTT CASQLWTGNQPQHF TRBD1 - TRBJ1-5 TRBV28
TGTGCCAGCAGTGAAGGGGGGCGCTTACCTAACTGGTACAATGAGCAGTTCTTC CASSEGGRLPNWYNEQFF - - TRBJ2-1 TRBV2
TGTGCCAGCAGCCCGGGACAGGGGGCCCTTGGCTACACCTTC CASSPGQGALGYTF TRBD1 - TRBJ1-2 TRBV7-9
TGTGCCACCAAGCGGACCAGGGAGGCCGGGGAGCTGTTTTTT CATKRTREAGELFF - - TRBJ2-2 TRBV19
TGTGCCAGCAGCTTAGGGACACAGAGTTCACCCCTCCACTTT CASSLGTQSSPLHF - - TRBJ1-6 TRBV11-2
TGCGCCAGCAGCTCCACTCCCGACAGCACCGGGGAGCTGTTTTTT CASSSTPDSTGELFF - - TRBJ2-2 TRBV5-1
TGTGCCGGGGGGAAATACGAGCAGTACTTC CAGGKYEQYF - - TRBJ2-7 TRBV6-5
TGTGCCAGCAGCCAAGCCACCACCGGGACAGGTGATCAGCCCCAGCATTTT CASSQATTGTGDQPQHF TRBD1 - TRBJ1-5 TRBV4-2
TGTGCCAACAGCCCGGACAGGGGGCCTGGAAACACCATATATTTT CANSPDRGPGNTIYF TRBD1 once TRBJ1-3 TRBV3-1/TRBV3-2
TGTGCCAGCAGAAAAACAGGGGCGAGTTCACCCCTCCACTTT CASRKTGASSPLHF TRBD1 - TRBJ1-6 TRBV5-4
TGTGCCAGCAGTCTCGACAGTTACGAGCAGTACTTC CASSLDSYEQYF - - TRBJ2-7 TRBV25-1
TGCAGCGTTGAACGAGACGGTGGCTACACCTTC CSVERDGGYTF - - TRBJ1-2 TRBV29-1
TGCAGTCCATGGGACAGCTACGAGCAGTACTTC CSPWDSYEQYF TRBD1 - TRBJ2-7 TRBV20-1
TGTGCCAGCAGCTTAGCGGGGACTAGCGGGAGCAGGGATGAGCAGTTCTTC CASSLAGTSGSRDEQFF TRBD2 - TRBJ2-1 TRBV7-8
TGTGCCAGCAGCTTGGGCCACTCACCGGGGGAGCTGTTTTTT CASSLGHSPGELFF - - TRBJ2-2 TRBV5-5
TGCGCCAGCAGCCAGGAACCGGGACTAGCGGGAGGGTTAGCCAAAAACATTCAGTACTTC CASSQEPGLAGGLAKNIQYF TRBD2 - TRBJ2-4 TRBV4-1
TGTGCCAGCAGCTTAGCCGGGCCATTTGAAAAACTGTTTTTT CASSLAGPFEKLFF - - TRBJ1-4 TRBV7-2